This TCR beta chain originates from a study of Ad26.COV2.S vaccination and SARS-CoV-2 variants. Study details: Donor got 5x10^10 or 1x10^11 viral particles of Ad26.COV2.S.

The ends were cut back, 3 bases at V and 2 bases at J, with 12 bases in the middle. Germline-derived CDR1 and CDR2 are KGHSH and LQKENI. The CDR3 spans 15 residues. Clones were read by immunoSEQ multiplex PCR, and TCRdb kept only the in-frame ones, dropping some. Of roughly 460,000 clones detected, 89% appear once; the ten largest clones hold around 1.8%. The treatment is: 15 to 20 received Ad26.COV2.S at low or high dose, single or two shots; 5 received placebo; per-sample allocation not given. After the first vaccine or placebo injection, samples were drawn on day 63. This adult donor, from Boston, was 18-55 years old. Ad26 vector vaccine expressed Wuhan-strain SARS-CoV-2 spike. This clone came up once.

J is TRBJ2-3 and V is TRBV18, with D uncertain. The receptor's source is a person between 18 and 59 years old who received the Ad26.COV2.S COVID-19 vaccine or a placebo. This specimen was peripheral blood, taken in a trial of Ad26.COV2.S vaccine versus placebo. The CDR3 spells CASSPLDVATDTQYF. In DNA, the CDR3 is TGTGCCAGCTCACCGCTTGACGTGGCCACAGATACGCAGTATTTT.